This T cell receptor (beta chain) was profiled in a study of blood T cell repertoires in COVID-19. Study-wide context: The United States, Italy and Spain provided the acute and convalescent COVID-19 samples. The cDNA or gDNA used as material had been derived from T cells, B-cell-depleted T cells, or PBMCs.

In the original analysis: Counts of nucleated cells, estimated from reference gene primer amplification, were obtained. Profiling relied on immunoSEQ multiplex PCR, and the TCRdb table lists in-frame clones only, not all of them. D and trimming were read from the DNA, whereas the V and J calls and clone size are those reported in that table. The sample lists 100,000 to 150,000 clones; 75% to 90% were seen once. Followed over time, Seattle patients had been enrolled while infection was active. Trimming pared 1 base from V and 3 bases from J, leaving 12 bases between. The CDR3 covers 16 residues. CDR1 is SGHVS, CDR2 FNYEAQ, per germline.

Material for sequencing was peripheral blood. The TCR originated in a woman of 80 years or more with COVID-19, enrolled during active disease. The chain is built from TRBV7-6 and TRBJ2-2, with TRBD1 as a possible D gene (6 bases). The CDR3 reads CASSLDTGSYTGELFF. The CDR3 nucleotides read TGTGCCAGCAGCTTAGATACAGGGTCTTACACCGGGGAGCTGTTTTTT.